The 6 T cell receptor beta chains below come from one sample, sequenced in a study of T cells in Graves' hyperthyroidism and ophthalmopathy. The investigators amplified TCR beta CDR3 regions from RNA transcripts. RT-PCR in the first round (using the HTBI primer set) targeted the TCR CDR3. Using its own MiXCR run on the multiplex PCR reads, TCRdb lists one record per CDR3 protein. The repertoire includes about 700,000 distinct CDR3 sequences, about 45% of them detected once, and about 7.2% sits in the top ten. Sequencing was performed on peripheral blood or thyroid tissue (not recorded which). The receptors shown here come from an adult man with Graves' disease, either hyperthyroidism or ophthalmopathy (not recorded which).

This clonotype has a handful of counts. This rearrangement joins TRBV9 to TRBJ2-2, with 8 bases aligning to TRBD2. CDR1 is SGDLS, CDR2 YYNGEE, per germline. The V gene end was trimmed by 1 base and the J gene end by 0 bases; junction bases not matched to a gene: 5. The CDR3 contains 17 residues. The CDR3 bases are TGTGCCAGCAGCGTACCCGCTAGCGGGTCGAACACCGGGGAGCTGTTTTTT. It specifies CASSVPASGSNTGELFF.

The table lists this clonotype with a few counts. The chain uses TRBV14 and TRBJ1-2, with D perhaps matching TRBD1 (5 bases). Germline V gives CDR1 SGHDN, CDR2 FVKESK. Trimming took off 1 base at V and 4 bases at J, with 16 bases between the two ends. CDR3 length: 16 amino acids. The CDR3 loop is CASSQASSGRRYGYTF. The CDR3 nucleotides read TGTGCCAGCAGCCAAGCTTCTTCGGGACGGCGCTATGGCTACACCTTC.

Comment on this clonotype: The conserved phenylalanine or tryptophan is not found at the CDR3 terminus, so this likely reflects a read error. The chain employs TRBV7-9 and TRBJ1-2, with D unclear. The CDR3 extends over 13 amino acids. Deletions cut 5 bases from V and 7 bases from J, with 14 bases between. CDR1 SEHNR and CDR2 FQNEAQ come from the germline V gene (reference sequence). The CDR3 DNA sequence: TGTGCCAGCAGCCTAAGATCAGGAGCTGGCTACACCCTC. This gives the protein CASSLRSGAGYTL.

This clonotype was seen more than once but under ten times. V is TRBV5-1 and J is TRBJ1-2, with D maybe TRBD1 (6 bases). The CDR3 extends over 17 amino acids. CDR1 and CDR2 from the germline V gene are SGHRS and YFSETQ. V was shortened by 4 bases and J by 8 bases, with 27 bases between the two germline ends. Written as DNA, the CDR3 is TGCGCCAGCAGCCTGGCTTCCCCGGGACAATCGGATCGGGGCTACACCTTC. This codes for CASSLASPGQSDRGYTF. The whole variable domain, remainder taken from reference TRBV5-1 and TRBJ1-2, is KAGVTQTPRYLIKTRGQQVTLSCSPISGHRSVSWYQQTPGQGLQFLFEYFSETQRNKGNFPGRFSGRQFSNSRSEMNVSTLELGDSALYLCASSLASPGQSDRGYTFGSGTRLTVV.

CDR3 in amino acids: CSVGGLAKETQYF. CDR3 DNA: TGCAGCGTTGGGGGACTAGCGAAAGAGACCCAGTACTTC. The V call is TRBV29-1, the J call TRBJ2-5, with 10 bases aligning to TRBD2. V lost 4 bases to trimming and J lost 3 bases; unmatched junction nucleotides: 2. The germline CDR1 and CDR2 sequences are SQVTM and ANQGSEA. The CDR3 is made up of 13 amino acids. Drawing the rest from reference TRBV29-1 and TRBJ2-5, the complete variable domain is SAVISQKPSRDICQRGTSLTIQCQVDSQVTMMFWYRQQPGQSLTLIATANQGSEATYESGFVIDKFPISRPNLTFSTLTVSNMSPEDSSIYLCSVGGLAKETQYFGPGTRLLVL.

The J gene is TRBJ1-6, the V gene TRBV6-5; possibly TRBD1 for D (5 bases). CDR1 and CDR2 from the germline V gene are MNHEY and SVGAGI. Deletions cut 6 bases from V and 8 bases from J, with 14 bases between. The CDR3 sequence is 14 residues long. The CDR3 here is CASSRKGRDSPLHF. In DNA form, the CDR3 reads TGTGCCAGCAGCCGCAAGGGGAGGGATTCACCCCTCCACTTT.